The 10 T cell receptor beta chains presented below share a single source sample, sequenced in a study of blood T cells in healthy people across ages. It was with a sample-barcoded 5' primer and a J-beta primer mix that a second PCR of roughly 7 to 11 cycles was run. Each CDR3 protein gets one entry after TCRdb re-called the 5' RACE reads with MiXCR. The table lists 450,000 to 600,000 distinct CDR3 sequences, about 28% of them singletons, with approximately 4% in the top ten. These records were also assigned to another study, of T cells of mothers and their children.

The sequenced sample was blood. The receptors derive from a boy aged 2 to 10 in good health.

This rearrangement joins TRBV18 to TRBJ2-3; D is perhaps TRBD1 or TRBD2 (5 bases each). The CDR3 spans 13 residues. CDR1 KGHSH and CDR2 LQKENI come from the germline V gene. V lost 3 bases to trimming and J lost 8 bases, with 12 bases between them. The CDR3, as DNA: TGTGCCAGCTCACCGATGGGGGACGGTACGCAGTATTTT. This gives the protein CASSPMGDGTQYF.

The genes are TRBV7-9 and TRBJ2-1; D call uncertain. Between the trimmed V and J ends, which lost 4 bases and 2 bases, there was a span of 6 bases. This CDR3 spans 13 amino acids. Per germline, CDR1 SEHNR and CDR2 FQNEAQ (reference sequence). The CDR3 reads CASSYGPYNEQFF. CDR3 nucleotides: TGTGCCAGCAGCTACGGGCCCTACAATGAGCAGTTCTTC.

This clonotype was seen a handful of times. CDR3 bases: TGCGCCAGCAGCTTGGTATGGACCCAGTTCAATGAGCAGTTCTTC. It yields the protein CASSLVWTQFNEQFF. The rearrangement uses TRBV5-1 and TRBJ2-1, with D unclear. Trimming removed 0 bases at V and 6 bases at J, with 13 bases between. Germline CDR1 and CDR2: SGHRS and YFSETQ. The CDR3 loop spans 15 amino acids.

The CDR3 DNA reads as TGCGCCAGCAGTCAGCCACCCATGGGACAGGAGAAATATGGCTACACCTTC. It is translated as CASSQPPMGQEKYGYTF. This sequence joins TRBV23-1 and TRBJ1-2; 8 bases match TRBD1. TRBV23-1 is reported as an ORF; its role is uncertain. CDR3 size: 17 residues. V was clipped by 3 bases and J by 5 bases; unmatched bases: 14.

The chain is built from TRBV4-3 and TRBJ2-5; D gene unclear. Matching the DNA end better, TRBJ2-7 makes the J call doubtful. This CDR3 is built from 17 residues. Germline V gene sequence: CDR1 LGHNA, CDR2 YSLEER. The CDR3: CASSQEYSFISSYEQYF. The DNA of the CDR3 is TGCGCCAGCAGCCAAGAGTACTCCTTCATAAGCTCCTACGAGCAGTACTTC.

The rearrangement uses TRBV19 and TRBJ2-5; tentative D call: TRBD2 (5 bases). The J call is uncertain, as TRBJ2-7 better fits the DNA end. The CDR3 consists of 15 residues. In germline, CDR1 is LNHDA, CDR2 SQIVND (reference sequence). The CDR3 here is CASSAARSGSYEQYF. CDR3 nucleotides: TGTGCCAGTAGTGCCGCCAGGAGCGGTTCCTACGAGCAGTACTTC.

V usage is TRBV4-1 and J usage is TRBJ2-5; 12 positions match TRBD2. Germline V gene data show CDR1 as MGHRA and CDR2 as YSYEKL. This CDR3 has 17 residues. V gave up 2 bases and J gave up 2 bases; unmatched junction bases: 6. CDR3 nucleotide sequence: TGCGCCAGCAGCCAACTGACTAGCGGGGGATTACAAGAGACCCAGTACTTC. Its protein is CASSQLTSGGLQETQYF.

The chain carries TRBV12-3 or TRBV12-4 and TRBJ2-1, with D possibly TRBD2 on 6 matching bases. CDR3 length: 14 residues. V was pared by 7 bases and J by 9 bases, with 19 bases between. The CDR3 spells CASTPGTGGAEQFF. In DNA form, the CDR3 reads TGTGCCAGCACCCCGGGTACCGGGGGAGCTGAGCAGTTCTTC.

V usage is TRBV27 and J usage is TRBJ2-3; 7 bases fit TRBD2. From germline, CDR1 is MNHEY and CDR2 SMNVEV (reference sequence). This CDR3 has 14 residues. Losses at the gene ends were 4 bases for V and 5 bases for J; bases not matched to a gene: 6. CDR3 sequence reads: CASSSGLVLDTQYF. In nucleotides, the CDR3 is TGTGCCAGCAGTTCCGGACTAGTTCTAGATACGCAGTATTTT.

The V call is TRBV12-3 or TRBV12-4, the J call TRBJ1-1; tentative D call: TRBD1 (6 bases). This CDR3 has 15 amino acids. Trimming took off 0 bases at V and 2 bases at J, with 10 bases between the two ends. CDR3 nucleotides: TGTGCCAGCAGTTTAGCGCAACAGGGCAACACTGAAGCTTTCTTT. Its translation: CASSLAQQGNTEAFF.